This TCR beta chain appears in the sequencing data of a study of tissue T cells after allogeneic stem cell transplantation. This clone was detected only a few times. Its antigen is as yet unknown. The gene symbols are mouse symbols. Read sequence stops 1 residue before the CDR3 end, and the germline J gene provides the missing end. Overall study results and limits: Which tissue TCRs were alloreactive or antigen-specific was not determined. Some clones might be persisting host cells. Few T cell clones were shared across patients, but motif clusters showed tissue-specific shared signatures. Within patients, tissue anatomy strongly shaped TCR repertoire composition.

TCRdb's table, derived via immunoSEQ multiplex PCR, lists solely in-frame clones and lacks some. The table lists 20,000 to 25,000 clones, 72% of them singletons. This CDR3 contains 13 residues. Germline lookup yields CDR1 MSHET and CDR2 SYDVDS. Trimming removed 5 bases from V and 0 bases from J, with 6 bases in between. This TCR was recovered from a female BALB/c mouse in good health. Strain MHC haplotype: H2-d. The rearrangement joins TRBV29 to TRBJ2-4; D is unclear. The sample comprised spleen. The CDR3: CASSRESQNTLYF. CDR3 bases read: TGTGCTAGCAGTCGGGAGAGTCAAAACACCTTGTAC. Filled out from reference TRBV29 and TRBJ2-4, the complete variable domain reads DMKVTQMPRYLIKRMGENVLLECGQDMSHETMYWYRQDPGLGLQLIYISYDVDSNSEGDIPKGYRVSRKKREHFSLILDSAKTNQTSVYFCASSRESQNTLYFGAGTRLSVL.